This TCR beta chain derives from a study of blood T cell repertoires in COVID-19. Study-level background: Samples representing acute and convalescent COVID-19 were sourced from the United States, Italy and Spain. Nucleic acid was either cDNA or gDNA, and it came from T cells, B-cell-depleted T cells, or PBMCs.

Per the original data handling: Nucleated cell counts were estimated from reference gene primer amplification. TCRdb keeps only in-frame clones here, not all; method: immunoSEQ multiplex PCR. That table is the source of V, J and clone size, and D and trimming were worked out from the DNA. The data show about 110,000 clones, almost 80% seen once. The V segment lost 4 bases and the J segment 4 bases; nucleotides outside the gene matches: 14. The CDR3 has 18 amino acids. Germline V gene sequence: CDR1 SGHNT, CDR2 YYREEE (reference sequence). The origin of this receptor is a woman over 75 with active or convalescent COVID-19. This chain connects TRBV5-4 to TRBJ2-1; 10 positions agree with TRBD2. The sequencing sample was made of peripheral blood. CDR3 sequence (DNA): TGTGCCAGCAGCATCGGTGGGGTAGCGGGAGGCTATTACAATGAGCAGTTCTTC. It yields the protein CASSIGGVAGGYYNEQFF.